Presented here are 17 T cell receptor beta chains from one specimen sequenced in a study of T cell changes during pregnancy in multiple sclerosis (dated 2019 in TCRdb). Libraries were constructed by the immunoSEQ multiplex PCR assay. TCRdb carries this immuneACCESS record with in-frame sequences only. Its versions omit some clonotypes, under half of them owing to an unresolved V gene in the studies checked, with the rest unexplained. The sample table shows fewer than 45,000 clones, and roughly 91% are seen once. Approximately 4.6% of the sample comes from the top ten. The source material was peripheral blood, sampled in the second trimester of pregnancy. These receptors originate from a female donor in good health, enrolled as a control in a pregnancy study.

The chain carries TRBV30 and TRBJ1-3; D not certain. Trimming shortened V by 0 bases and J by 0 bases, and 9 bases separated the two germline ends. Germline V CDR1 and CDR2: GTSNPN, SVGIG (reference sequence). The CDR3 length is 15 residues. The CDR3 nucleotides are TGTGCCTGGAGTGTACTCCACGACTCTGGAAACACCATATATTTT. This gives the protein CAWSVLHDSGNTIYF.

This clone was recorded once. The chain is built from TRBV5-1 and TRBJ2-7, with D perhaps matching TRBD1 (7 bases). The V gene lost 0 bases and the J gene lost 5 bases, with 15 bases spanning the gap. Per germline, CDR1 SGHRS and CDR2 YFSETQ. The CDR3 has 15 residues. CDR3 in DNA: TGCGCCAGCAGCTTGGAACCAGGGGGGAGTGACGAGCAGTACTTC. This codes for CASSLEPGGSDEQYF.

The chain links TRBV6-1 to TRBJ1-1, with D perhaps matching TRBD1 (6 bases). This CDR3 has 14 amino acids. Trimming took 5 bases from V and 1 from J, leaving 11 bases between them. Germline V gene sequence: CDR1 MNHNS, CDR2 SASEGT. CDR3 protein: CASSHREGNTEAFF. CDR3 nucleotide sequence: TGTGCCAGCAGTCACAGGGAGGGGAACACTGAAGCTTTCTTT.

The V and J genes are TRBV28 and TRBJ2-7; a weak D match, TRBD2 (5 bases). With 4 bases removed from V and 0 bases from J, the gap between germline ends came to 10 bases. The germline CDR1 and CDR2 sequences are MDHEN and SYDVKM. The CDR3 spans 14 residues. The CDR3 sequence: CASSSLGSSYEQYF. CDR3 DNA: TGTGCCAGCAGTTCGCTGGGGAGCTCCTACGAGCAGTACTTC.

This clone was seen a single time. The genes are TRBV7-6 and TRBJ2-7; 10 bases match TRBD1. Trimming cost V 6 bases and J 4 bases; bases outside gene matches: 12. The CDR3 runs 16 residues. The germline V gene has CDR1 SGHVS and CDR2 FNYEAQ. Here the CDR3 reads CASSLRGDRGFYEQYF. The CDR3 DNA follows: TGTGCCAGCAGTCTACGTGGGGACAGGGGATTTTACGAGCAGTACTTC.

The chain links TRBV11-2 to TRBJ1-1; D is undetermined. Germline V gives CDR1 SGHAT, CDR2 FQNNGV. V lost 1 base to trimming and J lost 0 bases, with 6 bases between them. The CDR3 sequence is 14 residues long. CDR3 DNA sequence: TGTGCCAGCAGCTTAGCTTATGTGAACACTGAAGCTTTCTTT. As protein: CASSLAYVNTEAFF.

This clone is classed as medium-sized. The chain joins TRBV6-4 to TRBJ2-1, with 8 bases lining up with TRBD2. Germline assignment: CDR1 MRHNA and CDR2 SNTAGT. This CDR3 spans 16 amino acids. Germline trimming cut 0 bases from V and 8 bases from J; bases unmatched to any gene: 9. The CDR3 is CASSDSGSGEAHEQFF. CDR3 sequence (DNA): TGTGCCAGCAGTGACTCTGGTAGCGGGGAGGCCCATGAGCAGTTCTTC.

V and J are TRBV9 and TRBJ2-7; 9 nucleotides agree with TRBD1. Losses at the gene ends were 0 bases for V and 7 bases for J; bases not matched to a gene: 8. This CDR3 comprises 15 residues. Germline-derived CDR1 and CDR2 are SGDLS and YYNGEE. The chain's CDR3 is CASSVGGTGPREQYF. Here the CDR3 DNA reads TGTGCCAGCAGCGTAGGAGGGACAGGGCCGAGGGAGCAGTACTTC.

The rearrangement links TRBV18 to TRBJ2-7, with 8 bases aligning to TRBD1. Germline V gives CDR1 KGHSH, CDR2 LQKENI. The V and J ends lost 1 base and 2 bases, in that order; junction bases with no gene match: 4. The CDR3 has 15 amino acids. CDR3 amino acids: CASSPQQGATYEQYF. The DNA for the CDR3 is TGTGCCAGCTCACCACAGCAGGGGGCCACCTACGAGCAGTACTTC.

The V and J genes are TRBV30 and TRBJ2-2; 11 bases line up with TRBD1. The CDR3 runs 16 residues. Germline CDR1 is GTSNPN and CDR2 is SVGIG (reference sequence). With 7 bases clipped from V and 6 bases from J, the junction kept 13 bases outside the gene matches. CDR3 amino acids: CASPGPGQGDAGELFF. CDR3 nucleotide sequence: TGTGCCTCACCCGGTCCGGGACAGGGGGACGCCGGGGAGCTGTTTTTT.

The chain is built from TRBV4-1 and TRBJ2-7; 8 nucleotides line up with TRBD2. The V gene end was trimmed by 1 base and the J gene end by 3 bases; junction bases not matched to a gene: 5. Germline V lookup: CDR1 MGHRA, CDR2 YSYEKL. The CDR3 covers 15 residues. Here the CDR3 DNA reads TGCGCCAGCAGCCAAGGGCAGCGGGAGAACTACGAGCAGTACTTC. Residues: CASSQGQRENYEQYF.

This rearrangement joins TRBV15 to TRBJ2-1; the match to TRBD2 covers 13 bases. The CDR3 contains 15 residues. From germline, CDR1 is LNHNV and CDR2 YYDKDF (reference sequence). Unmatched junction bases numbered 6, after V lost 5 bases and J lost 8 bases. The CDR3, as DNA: TGTGCCACCAGCGGAGGACTAGCGGGAGTGCATGAGCAGTTCTTC. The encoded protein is CATSGGLAGVHEQFF. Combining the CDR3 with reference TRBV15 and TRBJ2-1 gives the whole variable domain DAMVIQNPRYQVTQFGKPVTLSCSQTLNHNVMYWYQQKSSQAPKLLFHYYDKDFNNEADTPDNFQSRRPNTSFCFLDIRSPGLGDTAMYLCATSGGLAGVHEQFFGPGTRLTVL.

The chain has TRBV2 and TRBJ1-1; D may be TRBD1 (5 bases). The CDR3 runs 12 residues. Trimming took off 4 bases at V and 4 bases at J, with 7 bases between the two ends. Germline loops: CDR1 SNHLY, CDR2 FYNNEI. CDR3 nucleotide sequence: TGTGCCAGCAGTGTACAGGCCACTGAAGCTTTCTTT. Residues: CASSVQATEAFF.

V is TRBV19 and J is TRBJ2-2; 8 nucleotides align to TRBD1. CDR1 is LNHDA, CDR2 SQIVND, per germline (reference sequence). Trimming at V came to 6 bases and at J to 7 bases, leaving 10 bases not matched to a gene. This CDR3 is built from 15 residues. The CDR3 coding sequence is TGTGCCAGTAGCTGGACAGGGCTGGACAACGGGGAGCTGTTTTTT. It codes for CASSWTGLDNGELFF.

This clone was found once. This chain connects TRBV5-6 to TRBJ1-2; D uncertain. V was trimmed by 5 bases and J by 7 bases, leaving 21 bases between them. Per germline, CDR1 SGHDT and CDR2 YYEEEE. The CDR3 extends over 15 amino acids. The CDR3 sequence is CASRPGADRLGGYTF. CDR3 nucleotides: TGTGCCAGCAGACCCGGCGCGGATAGGTTAGGTGGCTACACCTTC.

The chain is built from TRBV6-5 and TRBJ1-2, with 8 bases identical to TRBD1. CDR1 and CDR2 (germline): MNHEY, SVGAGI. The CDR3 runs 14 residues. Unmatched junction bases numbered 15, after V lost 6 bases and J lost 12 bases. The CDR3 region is CASREPGQALADTF. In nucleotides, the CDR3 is TGTGCCAGCAGGGAACCGGGACAGGCACTCGCGGACACCTTC.

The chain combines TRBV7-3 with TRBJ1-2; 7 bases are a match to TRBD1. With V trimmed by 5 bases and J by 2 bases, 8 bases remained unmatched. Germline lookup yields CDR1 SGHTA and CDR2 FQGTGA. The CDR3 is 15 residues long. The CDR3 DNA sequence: TGTGCCAGCAGCCCCGGCGACAGGGTCAACTATGGCTACACCTTC. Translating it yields CASSPGDRVNYGYTF. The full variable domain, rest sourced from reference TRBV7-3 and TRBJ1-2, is GAGVSQTPSNKVTEKGKYVELRCDPISGHTALYWYRQSLGQGPEFLIYFQGTGAADDSGLPNDRFFAVRPEGSVSTLKIQRTERGDSAVYLCASSPGDRVNYGYTFGSGTRLTVV.